The 28 T cell receptor beta chains listed next were all sequenced from one sample in a study of T cells after yellow fever vaccination. Each CDR3 protein is one row after TCRdb ran MiXCR on the 5' RACE reads. The sample carries roughly 180,000 distinct CDR3 sequences, approximately 6.2% recorded once. The sequencing here drew on CD4+ T cells sorted from PBMCs, taken on the day of the first yellow fever vaccination. The source of these receptors is a man aged 18 to 29 who received the YFV17D yellow fever vaccine.

The V gene is TRBV6-5, the J gene TRBJ2-5; perhaps TRBD2 as D (6 bases). The V and J ends lost 10 bases and 1 base respectively, with 19 bases between them. The CDR3 is made up of 15 amino acids. The V gene's germline CDR1 is MNHEY and CDR2 SVGAGI. This CDR3 reads CAIQDGLIFQETQYF. CDR3 nucleotide sequence: TGTGCCATCCAGGACGGACTAATTTTCCAAGAGACCCAGTACTTC.

This clonotype occurred a few times. The chain recombines TRBV7-2 with TRBJ2-3; D gene ambiguous. Germline values: CDR1 SGHTA, CDR2 FQGNSA. The V end was cut by 2 bases, the J end by 6 bases, with 12 bases between. CDR3 size: 14 residues. The chain's CDR3 is CASSLSLSMDTQYF. The CDR3 nucleotides read TGTGCCAGCAGCTTATCATTGAGTATGGATACGCAGTATTTT.

V gene TRBV6-5 combines with J gene TRBJ1-1; TRBD1 might be the D (6 bases). The CDR3 consists of 15 residues. CDR1 is MNHEY and CDR2 is SVGAGI in the germline V gene. With 0 bases removed from V and 6 bases from J, the gap between germline ends came to 14 bases. Written as DNA, the CDR3 is TGTGCCAGCAGTTACTCGAGAGGGGGGAAGGCTGAAGCTTTCTTT. It is translated as CASSYSRGGKAEAFF.

Notes on this clonotype: A much more abundant neighbour one base away suggests this may be a read error. This rearrangement joins TRBV4-1 to TRBJ1-2; 9 bases are shared with TRBD1. The V and J ends lost 5 bases and 3 bases, in that order; junction bases with no gene match: 7. This CDR3 is built from 15 residues. CDR1 and CDR2 (germline): MGHRA, YSYEKL. The chain's CDR3 is CASSITGGADYGYTF. CDR3 nucleotide sequence: TGCGCCAGCAGCATCACAGGGGGCGCGGACTATGGCTACACCTTC.

The chain links TRBV7-9 to TRBJ1-6; D not resolved. Trimming cost V 2 bases and J 7 bases, with 3 bases left between them. The length of the CDR3 is 12 residues. Germline V gene sequence: CDR1 SEHNR, CDR2 FQNEAQ (reference sequence). Here the CDR3 reads CASSLNNSPLHF. The DNA for the CDR3 is TGTGCCAGCAGCTTAAACAATTCACCCCTCCACTTT.

This clonotype appeared many times. The V call is TRBV12-3 or TRBV12-4, the J call TRBJ1-1; no clear D. The CDR3 has 12 amino acids. V lost 3 bases to trimming and J lost 6 bases, with 8 bases between them. The CDR3 protein is CASSLNRAEAFF. CDR3 sequence (DNA): TGTGCCAGCAGTTTGAATCGGGCTGAAGCTTTCTTT.

The CDR3 DNA reads as TGTGCCAGCAGACCGACTAGCGTATTAGAGACCCAGTACTTC. This gives the protein CASRPTSVLETQYF. The V call is TRBV6-2 or TRBV6-3, the J call TRBJ2-5, with 8 bases that match TRBD2. V shed 6 bases, J shed 4 bases, and the junction held 7 bases outside the gene matches. Germline V CDR1 and CDR2: MNHEY, SVGEGT. CDR3 size: 14 residues.

This clonotype was found many times. The rearrangement links TRBV7-9 to TRBJ2-1; 12 positions agree with TRBD1. The junction had 2 bases not matched to a gene; V was cut back by 11 bases and J by 6 bases. Germline CDR1 and CDR2: SEHNR and FQNEAQ (reference sequence). The CDR3 extends over 12 amino acids. CDR3 amino acids: CAGTGGLNEQFF. For the CDR3, the DNA is TGTGCCGGGACAGGGGGCCTCAATGAGCAGTTCTTC.

Only a few counts were recorded for this clonotype. The J gene is TRBJ1-5, the V gene TRBV10-3; TRBD1 matches 8 bases. Looked up from germline, CDR1 is ENHRY and CDR2 is SYGVKD. Unmatched junction bases numbered 4, after V lost 4 bases and J lost 5 bases. This CDR3 is built from 14 residues. CDR3 nucleotide sequence: TGTGCCATCAGTGCAGACAGGGGAGATCAGCCCCAGCATTTT. Translated: CAISADRGDQPQHF.

In this sample, this clonotype turned up many times. Sequence at one end of the junction differs from germline and may be a read error. The rearrangement links TRBV12-3 or TRBV12-4 to TRBJ1-3, with D uncertain. The CDR3 loop spans 12 amino acids. The CDR3 coding sequence is TGTGCCAGCAGTTTCTCTGAAAACACCATATATTTT. It encodes CASSFSENTIYF.

This clonotype was seen at least ten times. The chain couples TRBV5-1 to TRBJ1-1; D gene ambiguous. V was pared by 2 bases and J by 1 base, with 9 bases between. The CDR3 is made up of 14 amino acids. Germline loops: CDR1 SGHRS, CDR2 YFSETQ. The CDR3, as DNA: TGCGCCAGCAGCTTACATCGGGGGAACACTGAAGCTTTCTTT. It translates to CASSLHRGNTEAFF. The full variable domain, with the rest looked up from reference TRBV5-1 and TRBJ1-1, is KAGVTQTPRYLIKTRGQQVTLSCSPISGHRSVSWYQQTPGQGLQFLFEYFSETQRNKGNFPGRFSGRQFSNSRSEMNVSTLELGDSALYLCASSLHRGNTEAFFGQGTRLTVV.

Note on this clonotype: An end of the junction does not agree with germline; a read error may underlie this. The chain links TRBV3-1 to TRBJ2-2; 14 positions agree with TRBD2. The CDR3 length is 19 residues. The germline gives CDR1 LGHDT, CDR2 YNNKEL (reference sequence). For the CDR3, the DNA is TGTGCCACCAGCCAACTAGGGACTAGCGGGGGCCTGAACACCGGGGAGCTGTTTTTT. Protein sequence: CATSQLGTSGGLNTGELFF.

CDR3 DNA: TGTGCCAGCTCACCGGGTTACTGGGGGAGTCCAGATACGCAGTATTTT. Translating it yields CASSPGYWGSPDTQYF. The chain has TRBV18 and TRBJ2-3, with D tentatively TRBD1 or TRBD2 (5 bases each). The V gene's germline CDR1 is KGHSH and CDR2 LQKENI. Trimming removed 3 bases at V and 4 bases at J, with 17 bases between. The CDR3 totals 16 residues.

This clonotype was counted between two and nine times. The V and J genes are TRBV6-5 and TRBJ1-3, with 8 bases lining up with TRBD1. CDR3 length: 17 residues. CDR1 is MNHEY, CDR2 SVGAGI, per germline. With 4 bases clipped from V and 0 bases from J, the junction kept 8 bases outside the gene matches. The CDR3 spells CASSFGQGETSGNTIYF. The CDR3 coding sequence is TGTGCCAGCAGTTTTGGACAGGGAGAAACCTCTGGAAACACCATATATTTT.

This clonotype was observed many times. CDR3 sequence (DNA): TGTGCCAGCTCCGACGTAGGGGTCAACGGAGAGCAGTACTTC. Amino acids: CASSDVGVNGEQYF. J is TRBJ2-7 and V is TRBV12-3 or TRBV12-4; maybe TRBD1 (5 bases). V was trimmed by 8 bases and J by 7 bases, leaving 21 bases between them. This CDR3 spans 14 amino acids.

This clonotype was seen repeatedly, ten times or more. CDR3 nucleotide sequence: TGTGCCAGCAGCTTGGCCGACTTTATGGGCGAGCAGTACTTC. Protein: CASSLADFMGEQYF. V gene TRBV5-5 combines with J gene TRBJ2-7; D uncertain. The CDR3 has 14 amino acids. V was shortened by 0 bases and J by 6 bases, with 13 bases between the two germline ends. CDR1 is SGHKS and CDR2 is YYEKEE in the germline V gene (reference sequence). The whole variable domain, filled in from reference TRBV5-5 and TRBJ2-7, reads DAGVTQSPTHLIKTRGQQVTLRCSPISGHKSVSWYQQVLGQGPQFIFQYYEKEERGRGNFPDRFSARQFPNYSSELNVNALLLGDSALYLCASSLADFMGEQYFGPGTRLTVT.

This clonotype was found a few times. The chain carries TRBV6-1 and TRBJ2-3; D is possibly TRBD2 (6 bases). V was shortened by 8 bases and J by 4 bases, with 16 bases between the two germline ends. This CDR3 has 14 amino acids. In germline, CDR1 is MNHNS, CDR2 SASEGT. The CDR3 bases are TGTGCCAGCTTGGAATATTGGGGGGCAGATACGCAGTATTTT. Translation: CASLEYWGADTQYF.

This clonotype was seen more than once but under ten times. V and J are TRBV12-3 or TRBV12-4 and TRBJ1-5; 7 bases line up with TRBD1. The V and J ends lost 5 bases and 0 bases, in that order; junction bases with no gene match: 7. The CDR3 has 16 amino acids. Here the CDR3 DNA reads TGTGCCAGCAGTCTATGGGGACAGTCTAGCAATCAGCCCCAGCATTTT. Residues: CASSLWGQSSNQPQHF.

This clonotype was seen repeatedly, ten times or more. The rearrangement uses TRBV7-2 and TRBJ2-1; no reliable D call. The CDR3 contains 11 residues. V lost 7 bases to trimming and J lost 3 bases, with 4 bases between them. CDR1 is SGHTA, CDR2 FQGNSA, per germline. The CDR3 DNA follows: TGTGCCAGCACAAGCTACAATGAGCAGTTCTTC. Encoded protein: CASTSYNEQFF.

Many counts were recorded for this clonotype. The gene calls are TRBV20-1 and TRBJ2-1; TRBD2 agrees at 7 bases. Germline V CDR1 and CDR2: DFQATT, SNEGSKA (reference sequence). This CDR3 comprises 13 residues. V was clipped by 3 bases and J by 5 bases; unmatched bases: 4. This chain's CDR3 is CSASGGGHNEQFF. The CDR3 DNA is TGCAGTGCTAGCGGCGGGGGTCACAATGAGCAGTTCTTC.

The CDR3 protein is CASSSTSGGAWYQETQYF. The DNA for the CDR3 is TGTGCCAGCAGCTCTACTAGCGGGGGGGCTTGGTACCAAGAGACCCAGTACTTC. The rearrangement uses TRBV6-5 and TRBJ2-5; TRBD2 agrees at 13 bases. J lost 0 bases, V lost 6 bases, and 10 bases had no gene match. Germline V lookup: CDR1 MNHEY, CDR2 SVGAGI. The CDR3 is made up of 18 amino acids.

The table lists this clonotype with a few counts. The chain recombines TRBV5-4 with TRBJ1-1; tentative D call: TRBD1 (6 bases). The CDR3 sequence is 14 residues long. The germline gives CDR1 SGHNT, CDR2 YYREEE (reference sequence). V lost 4 bases to trimming and J lost 3 bases, with 13 bases between them. In DNA form, the CDR3 reads TGTGCCAGCAGCGCTACAGGGTTGGACACTGAAGCTTTCTTT. Translating gives CASSATGLDTEAFF.

The rearrangement links TRBV6-5 to TRBJ1-4; D is perhaps TRBD1 (5 bases). Germline CDR1 is MNHEY and CDR2 is SVGAGI. The CDR3 totals 14 residues. Trimming took 4 bases from V and 3 from J, leaving 9 bases between them. The CDR3 region has the DNA TGTGCCAGCAGTTCCTCGGGGGCTAATGAAAAACTGTTTTTT. As protein: CASSSSGANEKLFF.

This clonotype was detected many times. The chain is built from TRBV12-3 or TRBV12-4 and TRBJ2-5; D may match TRBD1 or TRBD2 (6 bases each). V was shortened by 2 bases and J by 2 bases, with 12 bases between the two germline ends. This CDR3 is built from 15 residues. CDR3 bases: TGTGCCAGCAGTTTATCACGGGGGCCTCAAGAGACCCAGTACTTC. Its translation: CASSLSRGPQETQYF.

This clonotype was counted between two and nine times. CDR3 residues: CASSQVGARNTIYF. The CDR3 nucleotides read TGCGCCAGCAGCCAAGTAGGGGCGCGAAACACCATATATTTT. The J gene is TRBJ1-3, the V gene TRBV4-3; D is possibly TRBD1 (5 bases). V was clipped by 1 base and J by 5 bases, with 9 bases between them. The CDR3 runs 14 residues. The germline gives CDR1 LGHNA, CDR2 YSLEER.

This clonotype was counted at least ten times. The V call is TRBV18, the J call TRBJ2-2, with D possibly matching TRBD1 (6 bases). Trimming removed 3 bases at V and 1 base at J, with 9 bases between. CDR3 length: 15 residues. Germline V gene data show CDR1 as KGHSH and CDR2 as LQKENI. The CDR3 here is CASSPSGQNTGELFF. The CDR3 DNA is TGTGCCAGCTCACCCTCGGGACAGAACACCGGGGAGCTGTTTTTT.

This clonotype was counted ten times or more. This sequence joins TRBV6-1 and TRBJ2-7, with a possible D match to TRBD2 (5 bases). The CDR3 has 15 amino acids. Deletions cut 4 bases from V and 1 base from J, with 14 bases between. The germline gives CDR1 MNHNS, CDR2 SASEGT. In nucleotides, the CDR3 is TGTGCCAGCAGTGTTGAACTAGTTGTGTCCTACGAGCAGTACGTC. This translates into CASSVELVVSYEQYV.

This clonotype was observed many times. V gene TRBV4-1 combines with J gene TRBJ2-2, with unresolved D. CDR1 and CDR2 (germline): MGHRA, YSYEKL. V was shortened by 0 bases and J by 4 bases, with 12 bases between the two germline ends. CDR3 length: 16 amino acids. The CDR3 region has the DNA TGCGCCAGCAGCCAAGATTTAAGGCGATTCACCGGGGAGCTGTTTTTT. This gives the protein CASSQDLRRFTGELFF.